This T cell receptor beta chain emerged from a study of blood T cell repertoires in COVID-19. Overall study: Sources were T cells, B-cell-depleted T cells, or PBMCs; the material itself was cDNA or gDNA.

Germline CDR1 is KGHSH and CDR2 is LQKENI. The J segment lost 2 bases and the V segment lost 3 bases, leaving 0 bases of the junction unmatched. The CDR3 is 15 amino acids. How the authors handled the data: Nucleated cell number was recorded as an estimate derived from reference gene primer amplification. The repertoire was sequenced with immunoSEQ multiplex PCR; TCRdb's copy has only in-frame clones and lacks some. The V and J calls and clone size were taken over from that table, and D and trimming were inferred from the DNA. The sample records some 160,000 clones, 80% being singletons. Input material: peripheral blood. The clonotype was recovered from a woman between 45 and 60 years old with acute or convalescent COVID-19. The chain carries TRBV18 and TRBJ2-6; 8 bases align to TRBD2. The CDR3 DNA is TGTGCCAGCTCACCCGGGGGGGCTGGGGCCAACGTCCTGACTTTC. Translation gives CASSPGGAGANVLTF. Filled out from reference TRBV18 and TRBJ2-6, the complete variable domain reads NAGVMQNPRHLVRRRGQEARLRCSPMKGHSHVYWYRQLPEEGLKFMVYLQKENIIDESGMPKERFSAEFPKEGPSILRIQQVVRGDSAAYFCASSPGGAGANVLTFGAGSRLTVL.